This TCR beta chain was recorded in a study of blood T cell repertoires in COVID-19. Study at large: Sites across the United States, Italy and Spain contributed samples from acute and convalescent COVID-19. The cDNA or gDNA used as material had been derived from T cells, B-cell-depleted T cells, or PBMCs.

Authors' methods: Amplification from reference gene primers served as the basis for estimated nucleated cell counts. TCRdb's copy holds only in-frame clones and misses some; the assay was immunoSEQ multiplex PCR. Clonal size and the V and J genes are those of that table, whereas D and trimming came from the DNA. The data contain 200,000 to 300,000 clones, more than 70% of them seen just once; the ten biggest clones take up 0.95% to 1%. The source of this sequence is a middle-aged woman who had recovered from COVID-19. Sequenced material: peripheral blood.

The CDR3 is CASSEAPGLPFEQYF. The CDR3 DNA sequence: TGTGCCAGCAGTGAAGCGCCCGGACTACCCTTCGAGCAGTACTTC. The genes are TRBV6-1 and TRBJ2-7, with D possibly matching TRBD2 (6 bases). Deletions cut 0 bases from V and 6 bases from J, with 15 bases between. The V gene's germline CDR1 is MNHNS and CDR2 SASEGT. This CDR3 region has 15 residues.